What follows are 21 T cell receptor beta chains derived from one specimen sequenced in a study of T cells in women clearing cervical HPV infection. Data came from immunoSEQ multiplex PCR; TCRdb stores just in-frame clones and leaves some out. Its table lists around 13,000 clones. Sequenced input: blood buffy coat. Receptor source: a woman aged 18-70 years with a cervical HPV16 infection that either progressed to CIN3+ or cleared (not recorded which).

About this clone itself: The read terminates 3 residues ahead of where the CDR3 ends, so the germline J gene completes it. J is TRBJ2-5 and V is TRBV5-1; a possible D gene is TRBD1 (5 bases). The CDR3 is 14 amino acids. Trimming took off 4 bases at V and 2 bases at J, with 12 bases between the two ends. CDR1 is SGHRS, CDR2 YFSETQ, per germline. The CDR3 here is CASSATATQETQYF. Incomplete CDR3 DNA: TGCGCCAGCAGCGCGACAGCCACTCAAGAGACC.

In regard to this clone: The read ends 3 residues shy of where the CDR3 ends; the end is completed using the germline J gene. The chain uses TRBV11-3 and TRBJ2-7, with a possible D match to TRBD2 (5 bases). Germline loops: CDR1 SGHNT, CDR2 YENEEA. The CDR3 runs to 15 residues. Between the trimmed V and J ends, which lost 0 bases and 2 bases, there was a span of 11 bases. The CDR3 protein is CASSLEAQTTYEQYF. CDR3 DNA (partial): TGTGCCAGCAGCTTAGAGGCGCAGACTACCTACGAG.

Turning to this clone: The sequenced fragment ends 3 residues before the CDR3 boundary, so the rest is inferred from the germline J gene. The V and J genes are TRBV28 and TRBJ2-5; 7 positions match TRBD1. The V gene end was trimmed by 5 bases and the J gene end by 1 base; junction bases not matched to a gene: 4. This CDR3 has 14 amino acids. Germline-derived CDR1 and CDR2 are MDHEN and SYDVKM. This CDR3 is CASSPTGTQETQYF. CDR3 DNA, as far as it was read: TGTGCCAGCAGTCCGACAGGGACCCAAGAGACC.

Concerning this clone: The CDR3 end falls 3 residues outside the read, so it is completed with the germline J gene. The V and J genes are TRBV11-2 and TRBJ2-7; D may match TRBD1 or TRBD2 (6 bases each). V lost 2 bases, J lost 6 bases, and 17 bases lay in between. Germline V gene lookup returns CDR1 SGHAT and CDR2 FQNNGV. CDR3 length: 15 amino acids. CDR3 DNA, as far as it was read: TGTGCCAGCAGCTTAAGAGGCGGGACATCTCGCGAG. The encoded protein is CASSLRGGTSRE. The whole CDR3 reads CASSLRGGTSREQYF.

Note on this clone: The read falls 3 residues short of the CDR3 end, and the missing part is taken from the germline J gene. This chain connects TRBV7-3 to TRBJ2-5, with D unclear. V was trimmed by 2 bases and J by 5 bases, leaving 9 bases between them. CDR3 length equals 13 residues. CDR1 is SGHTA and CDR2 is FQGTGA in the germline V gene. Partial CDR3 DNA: TGTGCCAGCAGCTTAGGTCCGGTGGAGACC. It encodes CASSLGPVET. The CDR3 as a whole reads CASSLGPVETQYF. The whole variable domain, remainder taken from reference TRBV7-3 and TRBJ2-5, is GAGVSQTPSNKVTEKGKYVELRCDPISGHTALYWYRQSLGQGPEFLIYFQGTGAADDSGLPNDRFFAVRPEGSVSTLKIQRTERGDSAVYLCASSLGPVETQYFGPGTRLLVL.

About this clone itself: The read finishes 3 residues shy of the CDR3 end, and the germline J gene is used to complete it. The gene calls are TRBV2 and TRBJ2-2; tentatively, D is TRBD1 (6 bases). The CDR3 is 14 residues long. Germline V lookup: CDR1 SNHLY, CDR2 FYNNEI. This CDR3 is CASSIGQSNEKLFF. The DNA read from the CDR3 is TGTGCCAGCAGTATCGGACAGAGTAATGAAAAG.

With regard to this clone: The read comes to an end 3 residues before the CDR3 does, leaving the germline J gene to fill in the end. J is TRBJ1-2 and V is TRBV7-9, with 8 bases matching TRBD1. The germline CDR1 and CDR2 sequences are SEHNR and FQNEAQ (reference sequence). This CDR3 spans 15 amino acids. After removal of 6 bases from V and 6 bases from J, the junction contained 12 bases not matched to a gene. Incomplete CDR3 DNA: TGTGCCAGCAGTCCCCGGCTCGGGGACAGGCATGGC. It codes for CASSPRLGDRHG. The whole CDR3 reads CASSPRLGDRHGYTF.

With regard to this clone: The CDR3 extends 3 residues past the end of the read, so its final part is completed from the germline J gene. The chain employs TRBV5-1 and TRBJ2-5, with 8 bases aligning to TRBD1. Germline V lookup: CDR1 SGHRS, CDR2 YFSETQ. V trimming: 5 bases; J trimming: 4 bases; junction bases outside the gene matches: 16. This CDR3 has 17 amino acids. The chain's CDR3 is CASRPDRGSGVGETQYF. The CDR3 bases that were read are TGCGCCAGCAGACCCGACAGGGGATCCGGGGTTGGAGAGACC. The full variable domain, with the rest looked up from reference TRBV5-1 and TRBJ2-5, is KAGVTQTPRYLIKTRGQQVTLSCSPISGHRSVSWYQQTPGQGLQFLFEYFSETQRNKGNFPGRFSGRQFSNSRSEMNVSTLELGDSALYLCASRPDRGSGVGETQYFGPGTRLLVL.

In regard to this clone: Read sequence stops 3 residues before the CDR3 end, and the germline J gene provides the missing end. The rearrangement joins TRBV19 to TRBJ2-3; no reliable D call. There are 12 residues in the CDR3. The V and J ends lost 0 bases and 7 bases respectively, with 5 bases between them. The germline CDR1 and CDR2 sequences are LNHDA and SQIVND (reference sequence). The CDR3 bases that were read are TGTGCCAGTAGTATAGATCAGAATACG. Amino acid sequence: CASSIDQNT. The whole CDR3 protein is CASSIDQNTQYF.

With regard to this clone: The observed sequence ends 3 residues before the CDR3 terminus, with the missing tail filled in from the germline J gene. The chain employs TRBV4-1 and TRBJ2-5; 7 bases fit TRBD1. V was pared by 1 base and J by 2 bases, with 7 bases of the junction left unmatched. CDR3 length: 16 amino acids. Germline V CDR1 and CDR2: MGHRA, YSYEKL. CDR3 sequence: CASSQGARQGQETQYF. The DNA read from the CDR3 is TGCGCCAGCAGCCAAGGGGCGAGACAGGGTCAAGAGACC.

CDR3 DNA (partial): TGTGCCAGTAGTATCTCGAACTATGGT. This translates into CASSISNYG. The full CDR3 protein reads CASSISNYGQYF. This chain uses TRBV19 with TRBJ2-4; D uncertain. The observed sequence ends 3 residues before the CDR3 terminus, with the missing tail filled in from the germline J gene. CDR3 length equals 12 residues. Germline V gene lookup returns CDR1 LNHDA and CDR2 SQIVND (reference sequence).

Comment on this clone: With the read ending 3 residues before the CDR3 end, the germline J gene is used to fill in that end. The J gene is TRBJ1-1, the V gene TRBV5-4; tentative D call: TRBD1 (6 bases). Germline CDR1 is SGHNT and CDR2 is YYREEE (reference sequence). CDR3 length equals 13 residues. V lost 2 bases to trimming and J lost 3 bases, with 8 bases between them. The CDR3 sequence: CASSFRGYTEAFF. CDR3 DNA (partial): TGTGCCAGCAGCTTCAGGGGCTACACTGAA.

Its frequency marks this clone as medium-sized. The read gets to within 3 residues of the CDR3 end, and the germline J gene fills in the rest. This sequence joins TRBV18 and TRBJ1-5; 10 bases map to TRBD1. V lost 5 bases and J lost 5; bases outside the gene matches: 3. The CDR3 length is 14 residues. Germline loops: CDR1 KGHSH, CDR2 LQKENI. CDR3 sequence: CASSDGQGDQPQHF. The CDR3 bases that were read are TGTGCCAGCTCAGACGGACAGGGGGATCAGCCC.

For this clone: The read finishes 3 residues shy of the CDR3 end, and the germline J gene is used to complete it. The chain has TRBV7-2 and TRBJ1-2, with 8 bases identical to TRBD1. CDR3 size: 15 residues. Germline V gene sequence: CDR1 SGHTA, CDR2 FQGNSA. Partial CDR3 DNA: TGTGCCAGCAGTCCCGGACAGGGCGGGAGGGATACC. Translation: CASSPGQGGRDT. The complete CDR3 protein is CASSPGQGGRDTYTF. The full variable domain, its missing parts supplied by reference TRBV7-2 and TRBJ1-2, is GAGVSQSPSNKVTEKGKDVELRCDPISGHTALYWYRQSLGQGLEFLIYFQGNSAPDKSGLPSDRFSAERTGGSVSTLTIQRTQQEDSAVYLCASSPGQGGRDTYTFGSGTRLTVV.

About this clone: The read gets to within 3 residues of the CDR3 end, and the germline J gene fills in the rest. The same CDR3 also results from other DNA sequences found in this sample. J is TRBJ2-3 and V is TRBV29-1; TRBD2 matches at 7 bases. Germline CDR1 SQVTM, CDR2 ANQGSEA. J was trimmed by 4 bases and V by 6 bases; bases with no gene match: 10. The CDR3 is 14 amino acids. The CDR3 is CSVQKAGYADTQYF. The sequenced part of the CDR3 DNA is TGCAGCGTCCAGAAAGCGGGGTATGCAGATACG.

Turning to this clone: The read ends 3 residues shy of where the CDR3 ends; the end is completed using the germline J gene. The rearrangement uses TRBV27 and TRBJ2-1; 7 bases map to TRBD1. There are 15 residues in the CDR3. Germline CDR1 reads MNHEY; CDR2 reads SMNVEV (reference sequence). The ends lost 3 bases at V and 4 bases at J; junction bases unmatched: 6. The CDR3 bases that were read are TGTGCCAGCAGTTTTCAGGGGGAACGGTACAATGAG. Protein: CASSFQGERYNE. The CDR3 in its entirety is CASSFQGERYNEQFF.

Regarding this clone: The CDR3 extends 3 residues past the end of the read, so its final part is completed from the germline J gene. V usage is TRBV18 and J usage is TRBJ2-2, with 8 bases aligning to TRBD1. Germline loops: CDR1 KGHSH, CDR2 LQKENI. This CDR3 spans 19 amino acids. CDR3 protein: CASSGTGTGIRYPEGKLFF. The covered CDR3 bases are TGTGCCAGCTCAGGGACCGGGACAGGAATCAGATACCCAGAGGGAAAG. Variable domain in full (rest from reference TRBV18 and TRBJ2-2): NAGVMQNPRHLVRRRGQEARLRCSPMKGHSHVYWYRQLPEEGLKFMVYLQKENIIDESGMPKERFSAEFPKEGPSILRIQQVVRGDSAAYFCASSGTGTGIRYPEGKLFFGEGSRLTVL.

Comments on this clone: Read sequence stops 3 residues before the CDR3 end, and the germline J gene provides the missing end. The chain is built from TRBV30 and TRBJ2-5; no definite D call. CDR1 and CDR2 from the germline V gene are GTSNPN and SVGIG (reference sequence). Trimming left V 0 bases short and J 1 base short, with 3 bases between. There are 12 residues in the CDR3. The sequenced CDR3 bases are TGTGCCTGGAGTGTCTCCCAAGAGACC. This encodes CAWSVSQET. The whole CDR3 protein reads CAWSVSQETQYF.

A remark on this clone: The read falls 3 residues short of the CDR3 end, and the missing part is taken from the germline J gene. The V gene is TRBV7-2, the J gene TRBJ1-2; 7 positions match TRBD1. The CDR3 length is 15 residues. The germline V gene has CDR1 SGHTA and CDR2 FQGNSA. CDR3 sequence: CASTHPRDRPYDYTF. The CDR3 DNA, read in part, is TGTGCCAGCACCCACCCTCGGGACAGACCCTACGAC.

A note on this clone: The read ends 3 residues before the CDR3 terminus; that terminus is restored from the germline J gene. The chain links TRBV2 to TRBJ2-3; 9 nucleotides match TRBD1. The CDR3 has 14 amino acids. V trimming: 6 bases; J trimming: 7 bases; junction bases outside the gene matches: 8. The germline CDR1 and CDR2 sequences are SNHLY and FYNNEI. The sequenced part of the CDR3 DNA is TGTGCCAGCAGGTCGGGACAGGGATGGAATACG. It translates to CASRSGQGWNT. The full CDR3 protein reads CASRSGQGWNTQYF.

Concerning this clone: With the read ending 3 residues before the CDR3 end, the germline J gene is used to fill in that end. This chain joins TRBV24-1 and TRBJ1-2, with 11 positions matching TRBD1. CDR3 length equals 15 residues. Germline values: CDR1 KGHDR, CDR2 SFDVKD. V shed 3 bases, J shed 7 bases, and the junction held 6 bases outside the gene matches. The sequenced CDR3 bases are TGTGCCACCAGTGATGAGGACAGGGGGCTTCGTGGC. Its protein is CATSDEDRGLRG. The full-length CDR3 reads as CATSDEDRGLRGYTF.